One sample yielded the 20 T cell receptor beta chains listed below, sequenced in a study of blood T cell repertoires in COVID-19. The table came from immunoSEQ multiplex PCR; TCRdb's copy has only in-frame clones and leaves some out. The sample includes roughly 200,000 clones, 82% seen only once; the top ten take about 5%. The source material was PBMCs or T cells enriched from blood (not recorded which). All receptors come from a woman aged 55-75 years with acute COVID-19.

This chain links TRBV5-1 with TRBJ2-1; 10 nucleotides line up with TRBD2. The germline gives CDR1 SGHRS, CDR2 YFSETQ. Unmatched junction bases numbered 9, after V lost 7 bases and J lost 8 bases. The CDR3 length is 14 residues. The CDR3 nucleotides are TGCGCCAGCTCCCGGGAGCGGGGGGGTGATGAGCAGTTCTTC. Protein: CASSRERGGDEQFF.

This rearrangement joins TRBV9 to TRBJ2-2; TRBD2 aligns across 8 bases. Unmatched junction bases numbered 6, after V lost 2 bases and J lost 0 bases. The V gene's germline CDR1 is SGDLS and CDR2 YYNGEE. The CDR3 spans 17 residues. CDR3 sequence (DNA): TGTGCCAGCAGCGTGGAATCTAGCGGGTCGAACACCGGGGAGCTGTTTTTT. Amino acids: CASSVESSGSNTGELFF.

The chain uses TRBV10-1 and TRBJ2-7; TRBD1 aligns across 10 bases. The CDR3 runs 15 residues. The V segment lost 6 bases and the J segment 2 bases; nucleotides outside the gene matches: 7. Germline V gene data show CDR1 as WNHNN and CDR2 as SYGVQD (reference sequence). The CDR3 DNA follows: TGCGCCAGCAGCTCTGGACAGGGGGTCCCCTACGAGCAGTACTTC. Protein sequence: CASSSGQGVPYEQYF.

This clone has a single count. CDR3 amino acids: CVLTSGYEQYF. The CDR3 DNA reads TGTGTGCTGACTAGCGGCTACGAGCAGTACTTC. V gene TRBV7-9 combines with J gene TRBJ2-7; 9 nucleotides align to TRBD2. CDR3 length: 11 amino acids. CDR1 and CDR2 from the germline V gene are SEHNR and FQNEAQ (reference sequence).

V is TRBV29-1 and J is TRBJ2-1; 8 bases align to TRBD1. The junction had 1 base not matched to a gene; V was cut back by 5 bases and J by 7 bases. Germline V CDR1 and CDR2: SQVTM, ANQGSEA. This CDR3 contains 11 residues. Written as DNA, the CDR3 is TGCAGCGTTCAGGGGGCAAATGAGCAGTTCTTC. This sequence encodes CSVQGANEQFF.

About this clone: Within the sample, other DNA sequences also encode this same CDR3. The chain carries TRBV2 and TRBJ1-1, with D perhaps TRBD1 (5 bases). V lost 6 bases and J 0 bases, leaving 11 bases between the germline ends. The CDR3 length is 14 residues. Per germline, CDR1 SNHLY and CDR2 FYNNEI. CDR3 region: CASRLRGLNTEAFF. CDR3 DNA: TGTGCCAGCAGGCTAAGGGGCCTGAACACTGAAGCTTTCTTT.

This chain links TRBV19 with TRBJ2-7; tentatively, D is TRBD1 (5 bases). This CDR3 is 15 amino acids long. Trimming took off 4 bases at V and 0 bases at J, with 13 bases between the two ends. Germline V gene lookup returns CDR1 LNHDA and CDR2 SQIVND (reference sequence). The CDR3 sequence is CASSTRPQGSYEQYF. The DNA of the CDR3 is TGTGCCAGTAGTACCCGGCCTCAGGGCTCCTACGAGCAGTACTTC.

This chain joins TRBV14 and TRBJ1-1, with 8 bases lining up with TRBD1. Trimming removed 4 bases from V and 10 bases from J; junction bases left unmatched: 8. CDR3 length equals 13 residues. Germline V gene data show CDR1 as SGHDN and CDR2 as FVKESK. CDR3 in amino acids: CASSPTGALGAFF. Written as DNA, the CDR3 is TGTGCCAGCAGCCCGACAGGGGCTCTGGGAGCTTTCTTT. The full variable domain, with the rest looked up from reference TRBV14 and TRBJ1-1, is EAGVTQFPSHSVIEKGQTVTLRCDPISGHDNLYWYRRVMGKEIKFLLHFVKESKQDESGMPNNRFLAERTGGTYSTLKVQPAELEDSGVYFCASSPTGALGAFFGQGTRLTVV.

V and J are TRBV2 and TRBJ2-7; D possibly corresponds to TRBD2 (6 bases). This CDR3 is 11 amino acids long. Trimming cost V 3 bases and J 9 bases, with 9 bases left between them. Per germline, CDR1 SNHLY and CDR2 FYNNEI. This chain's CDR3 is CASSERGRQYV. The CDR3 nucleotides read TGTGCCAGCAGTGAGCGGGGCAGGCAGTACGTC.

The chain has TRBV7-2 and TRBJ1-1, with D possibly TRBD1 on 5 matching bases. Germline CDR1 is SGHTA and CDR2 is FQGNSA. The CDR3 contains 15 residues. The V gene lost 1 base and the J gene lost 5 bases, with 14 bases spanning the gap. CDR3 DNA sequence: TGTGCCAGCAGCTTAGTTTTGTCGGGGGAGACTGAAGCTTTCTTT. As protein: CASSLVLSGETEAFF.

The V and J genes are TRBV18 and TRBJ1-5; the match to TRBD1 covers 7 bases. The CDR3 runs to 13 residues. The V gene end was trimmed by 5 bases and the J gene end by 10 bases; junction bases not matched to a gene: 8. Germline CDR1 reads KGHSH; CDR2 reads LQKENI. The CDR3: CASSVDRLNPQHF. As DNA, the CDR3 is TGTGCCAGCTCAGTGGACAGGTTGAATCCCCAGCATTTT.

In this sample, this clone turned up once. The rearrangement joins TRBV19 to TRBJ1-2; TRBD1 aligns across 8 bases. CDR1 and CDR2 (germline): LNHDA, SQIVND (reference sequence). Trimming at V came to 6 bases and at J to 6 bases, leaving 6 bases not matched to a gene. The CDR3 extends over 13 amino acids. CDR3 coding DNA: TGTGCCAGTAGCCAAGGACAGGGTGATGGCTACACCTTC. This sequence encodes CASSQGQGDGYTF.

The V gene is TRBV5-6, the J gene TRBJ2-7; the match to TRBD1 covers 8 bases. Germline loops: CDR1 SGHDT, CDR2 YYEEEE. The CDR3 is made up of 14 amino acids. Losses at the gene ends were 2 bases for V and 5 bases for J; bases not matched to a gene: 6. The CDR3 bases are TGTGCCAGCAGCTTCATAGGACAGGGCCACGAGCAGTACGTC. It translates to CASSFIGQGHEQYV.

The chain carries TRBV19 and TRBJ1-6, with 8 bases lining up with TRBD1. This CDR3 region has 19 residues. With V trimmed by 3 bases and J by 0 bases, 10 bases remained unmatched. Germline CDR1 is LNHDA and CDR2 is SQIVND (reference sequence). CDR3 DNA: TGTGCCAGTAGTATGGGGACAGGTGATACTCGCTCCTATAATTCACCCCTCCACTTT. Translating gives CASSMGTGDTRSYNSPLHF.

This clone has only one observation. V usage is TRBV5-4 and J usage is TRBJ1-1; TRBD1 aligns across 7 bases. V trimming: 5 bases; J trimming: 3 bases; junction bases outside the gene matches: 4. This CDR3 is 13 amino acids long. Germline V gives CDR1 SGHNT, CDR2 YYREEE (reference sequence). The CDR3 nucleotides are TGTGCCAGCAGTCGGGACAGAGACACTGAAGCTTTCTTT. Amino acids: CASSRDRDTEAFF.

The rearrangement uses TRBV18 and TRBJ2-2; D is undetermined. The CDR3 covers 15 residues. Germline V CDR1 and CDR2: KGHSH, LQKENI. V lost 2 bases to trimming and J lost 1 base, with 8 bases between them. CDR3 DNA sequence: TGTGCCAGCTCACCATTTCCGGGGAACACCGGGGAGCTGTTTTTT. It yields the protein CASSPFPGNTGELFF.

The chain recombines TRBV27 with TRBJ1-2; D not resolved. Germline assignment: CDR1 MNHEY and CDR2 SMNVEV (reference sequence). Trimming cost V 5 bases and J 5 bases, with 18 bases left between them. The CDR3 length is 15 residues. The CDR3 sequence is CASSPRVGSLYGYTF. CDR3 nucleotides: TGTGCCAGCAGTCCTCGCGTTGGGAGCCTATATGGCTACACCTTC.

The chain joins TRBV19 to TRBJ1-6; D not certain. Germline lookup yields CDR1 LNHDA and CDR2 SQIVND (reference sequence). V dropped 5 bases and J dropped 5 bases, with 16 bases sitting between them. The CDR3 consists of 16 residues. The CDR3 is CASSALTLGNNSPLHF. DNA of the CDR3: TGTGCCAGTAGTGCCCTGACCCTAGGAAATAATTCACCCCTCCACTTT.

The CDR3 bases are TGTGCCAGCAGTTACTTTCAGGGAGGTGAGACAGATACGCAGTATTTT. Its protein product is CASSYFQGGETDTQYF. The chain uses TRBV6-2 or TRBV6-3 and TRBJ2-3, with D possibly being TRBD2 (6 bases). Trimming stripped 1 base from V and 3 bases from J, with 14 bases between. This CDR3 spans 16 amino acids. Germline lookup yields CDR1 MNHEY and CDR2 SVGEGT.

The chain joins TRBV5-5 to TRBJ2-7; 7 bases map to TRBD1. Trimming removed 4 bases from V and 4 bases from J; junction bases left unmatched: 11. The CDR3 runs 15 residues. Germline values: CDR1 SGHKS, CDR2 YYEKEE (reference sequence). CDR3 residues: CASSEQGSSKYEQYF. DNA for the CDR3: TGTGCCAGCAGCGAACAGGGGTCTTCAAAATACGAGCAGTACTTC.